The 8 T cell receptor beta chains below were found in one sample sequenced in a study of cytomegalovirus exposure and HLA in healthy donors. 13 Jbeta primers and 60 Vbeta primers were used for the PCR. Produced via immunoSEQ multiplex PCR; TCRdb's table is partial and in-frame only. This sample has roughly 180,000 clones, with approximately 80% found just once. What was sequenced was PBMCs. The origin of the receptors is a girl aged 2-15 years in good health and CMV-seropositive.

CDR3 nucleotide sequence: TGCGCCAGCAGCTGGGACAGGGCCGCAGATACGCAGTATTTT. It is translated as CASSWDRAADTQYF. The J gene is TRBJ2-3, the V gene TRBV5-1; 9 positions match TRBD1. The V gene's germline CDR1 is SGHRS and CDR2 YFSETQ. This CDR3 region has 14 residues. V lost 3 bases to trimming and J lost 4 bases; unmatched junction nucleotides: 3.

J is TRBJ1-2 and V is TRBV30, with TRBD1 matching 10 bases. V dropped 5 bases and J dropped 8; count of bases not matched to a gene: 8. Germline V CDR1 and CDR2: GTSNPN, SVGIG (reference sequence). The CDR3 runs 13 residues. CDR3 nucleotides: TGTGCCTGGGAATGGACAGGGGGTGGCGGCTACACCTTC. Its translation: CAWEWTGGGGYTF.

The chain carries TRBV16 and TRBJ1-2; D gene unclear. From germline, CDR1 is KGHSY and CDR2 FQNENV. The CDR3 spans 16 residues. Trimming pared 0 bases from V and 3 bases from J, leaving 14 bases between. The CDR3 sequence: CASSQSNVRAHYGYTF. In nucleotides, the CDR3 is TGTGCCAGCAGCCAATCGAACGTGAGGGCCCACTATGGCTACACCTTC.

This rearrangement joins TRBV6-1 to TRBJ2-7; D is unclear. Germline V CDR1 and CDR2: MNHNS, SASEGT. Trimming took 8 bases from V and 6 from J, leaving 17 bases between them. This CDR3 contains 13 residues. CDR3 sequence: CASLTHGLAEQYF. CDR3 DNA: TGTGCCAGCCTTACCCACGGTTTAGCCGAGCAGTACTTC.

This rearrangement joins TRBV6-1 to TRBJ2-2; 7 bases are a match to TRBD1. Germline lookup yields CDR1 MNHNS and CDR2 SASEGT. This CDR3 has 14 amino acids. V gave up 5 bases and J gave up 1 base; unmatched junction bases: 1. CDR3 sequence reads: CASSRTGNTGELFF. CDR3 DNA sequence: TGTGCCAGCAGTCGGACAGGGAACACCGGGGAGCTGTTTTTT.

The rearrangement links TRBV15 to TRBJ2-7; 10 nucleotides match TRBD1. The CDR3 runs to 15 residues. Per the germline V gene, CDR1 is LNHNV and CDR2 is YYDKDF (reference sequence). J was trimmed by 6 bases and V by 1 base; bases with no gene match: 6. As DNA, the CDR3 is TGTGCCACCAGCAGAGGGACAGGGGGATGGAGCGAGCAGTACTTC. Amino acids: CATSRGTGGWSEQYF. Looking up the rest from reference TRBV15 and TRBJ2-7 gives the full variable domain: DAMVIQNPRYQVTQFGKPVTLSCSQTLNHNVMYWYQQKSSQAPKLLFHYYDKDFNNEADTPDNFQSRRPNTSFCFLDIRSPGLGDTAMYLCATSRGTGGWSEQYFGPGTRLTVT.

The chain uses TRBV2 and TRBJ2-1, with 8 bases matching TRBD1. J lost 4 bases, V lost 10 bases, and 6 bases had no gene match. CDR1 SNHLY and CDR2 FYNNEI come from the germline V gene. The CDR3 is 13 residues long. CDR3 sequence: CAIRDRPYNEQFF. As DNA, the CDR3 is TGTGCCATCCGGGACAGGCCTTACAATGAGCAGTTCTTC.

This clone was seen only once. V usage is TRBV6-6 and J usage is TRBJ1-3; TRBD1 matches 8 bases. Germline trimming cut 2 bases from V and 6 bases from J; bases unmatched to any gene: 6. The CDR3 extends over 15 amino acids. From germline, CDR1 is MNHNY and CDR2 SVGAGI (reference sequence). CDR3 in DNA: TGTGCCAGCAGTTACCAGCCGACAGGGGAAAACACCATATATTTT. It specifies CASSYQPTGENTIYF.